This T cell receptor (beta chain) derives from a study of CD8+ T cells in alopecia areata. The investigators collected lesional scalp punch biopsies and peripheral blood from alopecia areata patients. The authors sorted CD4+ and CD8+ T cells from PBMCs. The authors extracted RNA and reverse transcribed it into cDNA as the sequencing template. TCRdb's table, derived via immunoSEQ multiplex PCR, lists solely in-frame clones and lacks some. The table lists approximately 82,000 clones, roughly 51% of them singletons, with around 5.7% in the top ten. Points on this clone: Its matching antigen is unknown.

Findings and caveats of the study: More clonal than normal scalp was lesional scalp, particularly alopecia totalis/universalis.

The CDR3 is made up of 13 amino acids. From germline, CDR1 is SQVTM and CDR2 ANQGSEA. V dropped 6 bases and J dropped 2 bases, with 14 bases sitting between them. The TCR sequence derives from a human donor with alopecia areata. The genes are TRBV29-1 and TRBJ2-7; the D gene could be TRBD1 or TRBD2 (7 bases each). What was sequenced was NKG2D-high CD8+ T cells sorted from blood. The CDR3 region has the DNA TGCAGCGTAAACCCAGGGGGGGCCTACGAGCAGTACTTC. As protein: CSVNPGGAYEQYF.